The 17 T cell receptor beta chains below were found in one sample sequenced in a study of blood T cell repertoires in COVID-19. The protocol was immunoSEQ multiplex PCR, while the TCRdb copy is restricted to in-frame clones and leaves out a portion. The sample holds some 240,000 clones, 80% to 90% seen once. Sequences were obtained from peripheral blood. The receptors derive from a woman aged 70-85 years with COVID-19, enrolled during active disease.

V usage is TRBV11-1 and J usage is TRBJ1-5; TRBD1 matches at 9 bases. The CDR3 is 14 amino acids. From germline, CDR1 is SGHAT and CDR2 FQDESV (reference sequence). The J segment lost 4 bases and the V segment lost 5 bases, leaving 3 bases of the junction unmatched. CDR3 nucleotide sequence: TGTGCCAGCAGCCCAGACAGGGGGAATCAGCCCCAGCATTTT. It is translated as CASSPDRGNQPQHF.

The CDR3 loop reads CASSVGPAGLHYEQYF. CDR3 coding DNA: TGTGCCAGCAGCGTAGGTCCAGCGGGACTCCACTACGAGCAGTACTTC. V and J are TRBV9 and TRBJ2-7; 7 bases line up with TRBD2. The CDR3 extends over 16 amino acids. The V segment lost 0 bases and the J segment 3 bases; nucleotides outside the gene matches: 9. The germline CDR1 and CDR2 sequences are SGDLS and YYNGEE.

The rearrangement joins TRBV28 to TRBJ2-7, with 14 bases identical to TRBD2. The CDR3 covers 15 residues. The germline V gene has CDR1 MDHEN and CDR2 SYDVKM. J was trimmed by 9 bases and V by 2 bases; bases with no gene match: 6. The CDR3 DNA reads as TGTGCCAGCAGTTTAAGTGGGACTAGCGGGAGTAGGCAGTACTTC. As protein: CASSLSGTSGSRQYF.

CDR3 amino acids: CASSQENGDSYGYTF. The CDR3 DNA follows: TGTGCCAGCAGCCAAGAAAACGGGGATAGCTATGGCTACACCTTC. J is TRBJ1-2 and V is TRBV4-2; D gene uncertain. Germline assignment: CDR1 LGHNA and CDR2 YNFKEQ. The CDR3 is 15 amino acids. Trimming pared 0 bases from V and 4 bases from J, leaving 12 bases between.

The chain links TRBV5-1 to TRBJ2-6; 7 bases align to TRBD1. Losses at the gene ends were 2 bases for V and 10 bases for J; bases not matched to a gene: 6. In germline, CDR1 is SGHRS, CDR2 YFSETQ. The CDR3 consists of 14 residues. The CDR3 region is CASSLRTGQNVLTF. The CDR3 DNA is TGCGCCAGCAGCTTAAGGACAGGCCAGAACGTCCTGACTTTC.

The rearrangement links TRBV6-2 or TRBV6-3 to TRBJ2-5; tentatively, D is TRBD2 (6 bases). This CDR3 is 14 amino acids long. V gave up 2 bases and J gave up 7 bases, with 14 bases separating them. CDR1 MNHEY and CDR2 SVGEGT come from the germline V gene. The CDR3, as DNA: TGTGCCAGCAGTTACGTTGGCGGGATTGGGACCCAGTACTTC. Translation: CASSYVGGIGTQYF.

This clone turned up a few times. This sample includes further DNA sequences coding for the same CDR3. CDR3 sequence reads: CASSKAGDTQYF. CDR3 nucleotide sequence: TGTGCCAGCAGCAAGGCAGGAGATACGCAGTATTTT. The chain links TRBV9 to TRBJ2-3; D is undetermined. From germline, CDR1 is SGDLS and CDR2 YYNGEE. The germline V and J ends were trimmed by 4 bases and 5 bases, with 8 bases remaining between them. The CDR3 covers 12 residues.

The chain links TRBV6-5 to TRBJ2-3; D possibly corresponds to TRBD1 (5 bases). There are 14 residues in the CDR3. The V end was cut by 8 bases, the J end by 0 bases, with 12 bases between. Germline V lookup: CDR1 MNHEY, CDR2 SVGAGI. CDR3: CASGRGQSTDTQYF. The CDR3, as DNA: TGTGCCAGCGGAAGGGGCCAGAGCACAGATACGCAGTATTTT.

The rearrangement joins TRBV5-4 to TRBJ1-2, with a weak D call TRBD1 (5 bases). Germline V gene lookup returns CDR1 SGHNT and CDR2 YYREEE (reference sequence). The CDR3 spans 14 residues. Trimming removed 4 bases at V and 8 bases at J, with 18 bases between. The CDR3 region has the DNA TGTGCCAGCAGCCAGTCCCAGGGTGGTAAGGGCTACACCTTC. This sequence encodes CASSQSQGGKGYTF.

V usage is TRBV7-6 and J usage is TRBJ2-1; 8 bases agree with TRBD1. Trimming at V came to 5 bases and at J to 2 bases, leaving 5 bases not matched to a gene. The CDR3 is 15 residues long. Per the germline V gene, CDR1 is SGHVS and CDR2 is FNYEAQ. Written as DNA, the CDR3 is TGTGCCAGCAGCAGAGGACAGGGTCCCTACAATGAGCAGTTCTTC. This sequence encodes CASSRGQGPYNEQFF.

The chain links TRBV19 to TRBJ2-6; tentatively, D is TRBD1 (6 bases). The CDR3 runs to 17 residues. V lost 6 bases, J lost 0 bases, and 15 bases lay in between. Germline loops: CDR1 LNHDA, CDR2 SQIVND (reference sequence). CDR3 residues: CASSTRGRSSGANVLTF. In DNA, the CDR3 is TGTGCCAGTAGCACCAGGGGACGGAGCTCTGGGGCCAACGTCCTGACTTTC.

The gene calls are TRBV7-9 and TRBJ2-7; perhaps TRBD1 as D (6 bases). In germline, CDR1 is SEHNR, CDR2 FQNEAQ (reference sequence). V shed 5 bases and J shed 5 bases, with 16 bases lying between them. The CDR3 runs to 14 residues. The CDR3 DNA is TGTGCCAGCAGCCTCAGGACAGCAGGGGACGAGCAGTACTTC. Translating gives CASSLRTAGDEQYF.

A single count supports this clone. The CDR3 region is CASSLYRQGPAYEQYF. The CDR3 bases are TGTGCCAGCAGTTTATACCGACAGGGCCCTGCCTACGAGCAGTACTTC. This chain joins TRBV28 and TRBJ2-7, with 7 bases fitting TRBD1. Germline V gene data show CDR1 as MDHEN and CDR2 as SYDVKM. V gave up 1 base and J gave up 2 bases; unmatched junction bases: 8. The CDR3 spans 16 residues.

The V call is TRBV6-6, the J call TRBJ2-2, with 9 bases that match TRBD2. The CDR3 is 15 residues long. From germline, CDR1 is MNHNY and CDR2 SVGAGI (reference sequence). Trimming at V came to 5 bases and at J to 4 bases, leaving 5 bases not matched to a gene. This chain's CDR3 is CASSPSGIGTGELFF. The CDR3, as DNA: TGTGCCAGCAGTCCTAGCGGGATAGGCACCGGGGAGCTGTTTTTT.

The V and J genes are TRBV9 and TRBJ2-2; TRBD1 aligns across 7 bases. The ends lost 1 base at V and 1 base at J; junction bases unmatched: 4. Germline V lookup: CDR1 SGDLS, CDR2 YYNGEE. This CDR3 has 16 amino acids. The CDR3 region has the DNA TGTGCCAGCAGCGTACGGACAGGAATGAACACCGGGGAGCTGTTTTTT. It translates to CASSVRTGMNTGELFF. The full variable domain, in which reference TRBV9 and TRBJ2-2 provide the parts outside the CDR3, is DSGVTQTPKHLITATGQRVTLRCSPRSGDLSVYWYQQSLDQGLQFLIQYYNGEERAKGNILERFSAQQFPDLHSELNLSSLELGDSALYFCASSVRTGMNTGELFFGEGSRLTVL.

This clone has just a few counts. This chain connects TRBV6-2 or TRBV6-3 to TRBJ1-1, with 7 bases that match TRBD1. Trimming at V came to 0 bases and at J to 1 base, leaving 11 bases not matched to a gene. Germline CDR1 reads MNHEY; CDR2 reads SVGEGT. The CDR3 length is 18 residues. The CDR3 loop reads CASSYSNGIRTGNTEAFF. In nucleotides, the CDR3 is TGTGCCAGCAGTTACTCGAATGGAATTAGGACAGGGAACACTGAAGCTTTCTTT.

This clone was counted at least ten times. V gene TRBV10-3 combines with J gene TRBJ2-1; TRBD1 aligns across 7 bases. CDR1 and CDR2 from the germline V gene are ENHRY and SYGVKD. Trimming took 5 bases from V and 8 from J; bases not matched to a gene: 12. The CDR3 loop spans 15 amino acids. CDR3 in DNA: TGTGCCATCAGTTCCCCGGAACAGGGGAACGATGAGCAGTTCTTC. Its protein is CAISSPEQGNDEQFF.